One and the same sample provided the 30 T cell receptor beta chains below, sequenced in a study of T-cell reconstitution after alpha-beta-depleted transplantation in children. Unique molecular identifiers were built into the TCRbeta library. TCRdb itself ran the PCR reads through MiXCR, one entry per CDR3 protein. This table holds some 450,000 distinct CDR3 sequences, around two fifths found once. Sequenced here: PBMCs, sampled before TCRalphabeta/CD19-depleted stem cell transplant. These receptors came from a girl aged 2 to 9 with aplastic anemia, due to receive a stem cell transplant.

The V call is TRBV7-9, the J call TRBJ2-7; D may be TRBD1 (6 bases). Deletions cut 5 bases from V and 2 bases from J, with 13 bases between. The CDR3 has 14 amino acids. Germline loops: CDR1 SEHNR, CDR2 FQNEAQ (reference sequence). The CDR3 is CASSGRQVPYEQYF. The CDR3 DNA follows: TGTGCCAGCAGCGGACGACAGGTTCCCTACGAGCAGTACTTC.

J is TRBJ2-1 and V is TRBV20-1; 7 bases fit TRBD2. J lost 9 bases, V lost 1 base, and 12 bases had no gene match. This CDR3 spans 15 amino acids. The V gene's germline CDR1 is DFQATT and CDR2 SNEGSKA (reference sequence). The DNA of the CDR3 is TGCAGTGCTAGAGTCAGCGGGATAGCAGTAGGTGAGCAGTTCTTC. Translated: CSARVSGIAVGEQFF.

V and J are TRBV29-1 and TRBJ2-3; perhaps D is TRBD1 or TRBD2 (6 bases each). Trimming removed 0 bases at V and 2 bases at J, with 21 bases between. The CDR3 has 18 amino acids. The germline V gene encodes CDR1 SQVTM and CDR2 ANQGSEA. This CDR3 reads CSVEDSDRRGGDTDTQYF. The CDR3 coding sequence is TGCAGCGTTGAAGATAGCGACAGGAGAGGAGGGGACACAGATACGCAGTATTTT.

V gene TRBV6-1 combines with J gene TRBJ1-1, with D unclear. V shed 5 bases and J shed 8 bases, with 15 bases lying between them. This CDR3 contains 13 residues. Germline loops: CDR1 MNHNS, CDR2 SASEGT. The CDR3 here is CASSPIRSGEAFF. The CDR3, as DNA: TGTGCCAGCAGTCCCATTCGGAGCGGGGAAGCTTTCTTT.

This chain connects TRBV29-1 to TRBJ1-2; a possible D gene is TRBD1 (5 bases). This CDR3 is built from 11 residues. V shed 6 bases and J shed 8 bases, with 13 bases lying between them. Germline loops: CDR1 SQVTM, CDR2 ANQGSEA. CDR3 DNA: TGCAGCGTGGGGGTGGGTTTCGGCTACACCTTC. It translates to CSVGVGFGYTF.

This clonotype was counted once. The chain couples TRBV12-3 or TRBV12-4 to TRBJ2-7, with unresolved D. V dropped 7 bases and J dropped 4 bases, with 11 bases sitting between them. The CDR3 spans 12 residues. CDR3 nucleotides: TGTGCCAGCACCATAGATCGGTACGAGCAGTACTTC. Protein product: CASTIDRYEQYF.

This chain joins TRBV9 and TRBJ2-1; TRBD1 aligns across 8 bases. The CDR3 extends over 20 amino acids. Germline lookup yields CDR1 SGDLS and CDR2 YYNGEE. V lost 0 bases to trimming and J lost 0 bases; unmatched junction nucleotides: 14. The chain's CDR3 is CASSVAGNPGGLRSYNEQFF. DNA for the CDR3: TGTGCCAGCAGCGTAGCTGGAAACCCAGGGGGCCTTCGCTCCTACAATGAGCAGTTCTTC.

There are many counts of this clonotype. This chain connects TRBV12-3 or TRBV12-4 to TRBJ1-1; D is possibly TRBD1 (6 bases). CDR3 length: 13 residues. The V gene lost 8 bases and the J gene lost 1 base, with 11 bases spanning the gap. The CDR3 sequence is CASSQGGNTEAFF. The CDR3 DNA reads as TGTGCCAGCTCACAAGGGGGGAACACTGAAGCTTTCTTT.

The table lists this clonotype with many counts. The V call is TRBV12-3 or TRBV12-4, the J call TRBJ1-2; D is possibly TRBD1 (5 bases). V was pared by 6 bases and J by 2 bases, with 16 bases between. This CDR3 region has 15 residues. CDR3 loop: CASSPSSGRNYGYTF. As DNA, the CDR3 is TGTGCCAGCAGCCCTAGTTCAGGGCGGAACTATGGCTACACCTTC.

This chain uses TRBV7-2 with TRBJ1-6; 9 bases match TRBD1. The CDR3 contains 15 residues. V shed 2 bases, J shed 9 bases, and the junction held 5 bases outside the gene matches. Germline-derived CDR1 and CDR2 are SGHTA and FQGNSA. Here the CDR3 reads CASSLPGTGTSPLHF. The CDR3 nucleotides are TGTGCCAGCAGCTTACCGGGGACAGGGACTTCACCCCTCCACTTT.

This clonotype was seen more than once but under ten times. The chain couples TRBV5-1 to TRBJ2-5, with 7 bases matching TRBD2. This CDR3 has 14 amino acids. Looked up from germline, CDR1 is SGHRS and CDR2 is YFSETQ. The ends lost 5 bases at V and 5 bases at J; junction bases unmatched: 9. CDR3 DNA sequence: TGCGCCAGCAGGGGGAGGGCGCAATTTGAGACCCAGTACTTC. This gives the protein CASRGRAQFETQYF.

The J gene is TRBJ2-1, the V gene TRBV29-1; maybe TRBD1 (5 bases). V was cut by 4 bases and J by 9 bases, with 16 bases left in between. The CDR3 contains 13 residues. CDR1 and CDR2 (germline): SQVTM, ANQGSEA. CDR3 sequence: CSVVTEGPIEQFF. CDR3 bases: TGCAGCGTTGTGACAGAAGGACCGATTGAGCAGTTCTTC.

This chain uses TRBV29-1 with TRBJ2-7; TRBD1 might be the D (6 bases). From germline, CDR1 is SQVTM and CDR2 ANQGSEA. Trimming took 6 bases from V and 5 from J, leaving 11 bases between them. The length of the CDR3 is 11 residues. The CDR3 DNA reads TGCAGCGTAGGTAGGGGGAACGAGCAGTACTTC. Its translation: CSVGRGNEQYF.

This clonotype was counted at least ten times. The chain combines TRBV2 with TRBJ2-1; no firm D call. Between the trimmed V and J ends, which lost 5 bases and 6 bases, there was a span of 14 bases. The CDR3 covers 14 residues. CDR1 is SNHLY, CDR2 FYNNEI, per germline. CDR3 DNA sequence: TGTGCCAGCAGTTTAGGAACGTTTGTCAATGAGCAGTTCTTC. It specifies CASSLGTFVNEQFF.

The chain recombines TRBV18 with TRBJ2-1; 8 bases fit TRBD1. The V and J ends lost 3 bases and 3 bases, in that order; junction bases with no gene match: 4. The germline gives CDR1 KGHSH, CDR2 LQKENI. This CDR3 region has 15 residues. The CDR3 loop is CASSPTGDGYNEQFF. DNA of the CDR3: TGTGCCAGCTCACCGACAGGGGATGGCTACAATGAGCAGTTCTTC.

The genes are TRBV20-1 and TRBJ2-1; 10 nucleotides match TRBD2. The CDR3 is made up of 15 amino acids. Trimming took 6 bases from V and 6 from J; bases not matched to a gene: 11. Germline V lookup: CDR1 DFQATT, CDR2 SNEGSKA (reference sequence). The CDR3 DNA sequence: TGCAGTGCCAGTTGGTCTAGCGGGAGTTCCAATGAGCAGTTCTTC. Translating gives CSASWSSGSSNEQFF.

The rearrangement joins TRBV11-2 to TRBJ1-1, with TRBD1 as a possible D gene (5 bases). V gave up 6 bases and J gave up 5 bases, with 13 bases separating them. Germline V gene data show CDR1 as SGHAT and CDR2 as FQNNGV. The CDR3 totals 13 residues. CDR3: CASSHRDWTEAFF. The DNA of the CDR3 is TGTGCCAGCAGTCACCGGGACTGGACTGAAGCTTTCTTT.

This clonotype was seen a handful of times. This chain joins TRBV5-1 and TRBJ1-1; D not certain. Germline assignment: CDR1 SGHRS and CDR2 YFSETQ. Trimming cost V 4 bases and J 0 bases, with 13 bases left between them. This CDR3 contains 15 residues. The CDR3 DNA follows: TGCGCCAGCAGCCCTCTTGGCCGTATGAACACTGAAGCTTTCTTT. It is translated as CASSPLGRMNTEAFF.

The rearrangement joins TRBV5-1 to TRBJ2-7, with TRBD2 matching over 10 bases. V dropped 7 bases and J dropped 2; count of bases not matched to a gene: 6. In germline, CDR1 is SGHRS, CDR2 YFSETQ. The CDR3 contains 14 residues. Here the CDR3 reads CASHGAGGTYEQYF. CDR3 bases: TGCGCCAGCCACGGAGCGGGGGGGACCTACGAGCAGTACTTC.

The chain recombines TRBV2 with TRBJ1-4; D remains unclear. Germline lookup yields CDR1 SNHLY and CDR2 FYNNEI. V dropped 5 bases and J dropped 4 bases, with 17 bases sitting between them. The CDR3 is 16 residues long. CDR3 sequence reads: CASSNNQGSYNEKLFF. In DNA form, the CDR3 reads TGTGCCAGCAGTAACAACCAAGGGTCTTATAATGAAAAACTGTTTTTT.

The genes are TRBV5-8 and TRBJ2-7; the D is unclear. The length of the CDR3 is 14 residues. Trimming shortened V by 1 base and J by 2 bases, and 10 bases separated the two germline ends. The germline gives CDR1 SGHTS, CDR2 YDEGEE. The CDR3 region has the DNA TGTGCCAGCAGCTTGTCCGCCCTCCCCTACGAGCAGTACTTC. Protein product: CASSLSALPYEQYF. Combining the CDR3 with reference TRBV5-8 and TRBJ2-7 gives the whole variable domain EAGVTQSPTHLIKTRGQQATLRCSPISGHTSVYWYQQALGLGLQFLLWYDEGEERNRGNFPPRFSGRQFPNYSSELNVNALELEDSALYLCASSLSALPYEQYFGPGTRLTVT.

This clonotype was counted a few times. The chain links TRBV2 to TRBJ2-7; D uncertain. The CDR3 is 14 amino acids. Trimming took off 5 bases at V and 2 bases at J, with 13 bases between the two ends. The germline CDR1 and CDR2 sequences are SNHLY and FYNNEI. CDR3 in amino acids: CASSPGFHAYEQYF. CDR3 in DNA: TGTGCCAGCAGTCCCGGCTTCCACGCCTACGAGCAGTACTTC.

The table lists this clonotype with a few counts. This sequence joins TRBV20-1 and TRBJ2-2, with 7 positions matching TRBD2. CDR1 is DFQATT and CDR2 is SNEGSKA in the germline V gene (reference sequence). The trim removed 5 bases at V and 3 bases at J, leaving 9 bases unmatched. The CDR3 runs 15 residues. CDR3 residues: CSAPRESRDTGELFF. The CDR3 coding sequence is TGCAGTGCTCCGCGGGAGTCCCGCGACACCGGGGAGCTGTTTTTT.

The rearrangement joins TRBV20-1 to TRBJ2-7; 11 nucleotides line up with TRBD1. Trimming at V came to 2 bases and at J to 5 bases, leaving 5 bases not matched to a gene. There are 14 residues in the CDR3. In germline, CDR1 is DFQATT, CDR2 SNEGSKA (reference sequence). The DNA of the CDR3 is TGCAGTGCTAGAACCGGGACAGGGGGGCACGAGCAGTACTTC. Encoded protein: CSARTGTGGHEQYF.

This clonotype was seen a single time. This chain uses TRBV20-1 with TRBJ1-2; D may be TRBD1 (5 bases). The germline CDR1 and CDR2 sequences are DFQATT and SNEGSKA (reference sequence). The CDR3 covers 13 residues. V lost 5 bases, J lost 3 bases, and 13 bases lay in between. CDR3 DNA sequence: TGCAGTGCTGCGGGACGGACCTACTATGGCTACACCTTC. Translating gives CSAAGRTYYGYTF.

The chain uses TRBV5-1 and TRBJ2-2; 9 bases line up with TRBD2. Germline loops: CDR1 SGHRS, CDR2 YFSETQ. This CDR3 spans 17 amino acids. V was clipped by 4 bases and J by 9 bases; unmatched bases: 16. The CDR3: CASSPPGTSSQGRELFF. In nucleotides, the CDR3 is TGCGCCAGCAGCCCGCCCGGGACTAGCTCCCAGGGCCGGGAGCTGTTTTTT.

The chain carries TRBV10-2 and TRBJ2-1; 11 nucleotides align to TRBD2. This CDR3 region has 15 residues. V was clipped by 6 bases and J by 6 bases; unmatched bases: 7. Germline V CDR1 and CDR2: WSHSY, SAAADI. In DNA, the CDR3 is TGCGCCAGCAGAGACCTTAGCGGGAGGGGCAATGAGCAGTTCTTC. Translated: CASRDLSGRGNEQFF.

Written as DNA, the CDR3 is TGCAGTGCTAGAAACAGGATAGCAGGCGGGAGTGTGAATACGCAGCATTTT. It yields the protein CSARNRIAGGSVNTQHF. This rearrangement joins TRBV20-1 to TRBJ2-3; D possibly corresponds to TRBD1 (5 bases). The J call is doubtful: the DNA matches TRBJ1-5 better. CDR1 DFQATT and CDR2 SNEGSKA come from the germline V gene (reference sequence). The CDR3 totals 17 residues.

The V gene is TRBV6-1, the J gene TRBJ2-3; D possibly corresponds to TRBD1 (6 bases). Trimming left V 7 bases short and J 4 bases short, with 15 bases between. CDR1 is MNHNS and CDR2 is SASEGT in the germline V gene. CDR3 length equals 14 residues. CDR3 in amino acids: CASTLGGAADTQYF. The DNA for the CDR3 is TGTGCCAGCACTCTTGGGGGCGCGGCAGATACGCAGTATTTT.

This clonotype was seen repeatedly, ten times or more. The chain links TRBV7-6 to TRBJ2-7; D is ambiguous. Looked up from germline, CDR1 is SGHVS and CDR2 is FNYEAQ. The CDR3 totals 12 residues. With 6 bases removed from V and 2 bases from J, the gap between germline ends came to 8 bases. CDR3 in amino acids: CASSSIPYEQYF. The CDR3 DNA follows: TGTGCCAGCAGTTCTATCCCCTACGAGCAGTACTTC.